The 3 T cell receptor beta chains below all came from one sample that was sequenced in a study of T cell repertoires in cytomegalovirus infection. For these TCRs, the target antigens are not known. TCRdb called the reads again in MiXCR, with one record for every CDR3 protein. This table has about 740,000 distinct CDR3 sequences, 30% to 35% appearing once. This material consisted of cultured PBMCs, taken from culture after CMV antigen stimulation. The source is a human donor in good health (CMV status not recorded). Some clones in this sample may be carry-over from other donors' samples.

The V call is TRBV2, the J call TRBJ2-3, with 13 bases that match TRBD2. Trimming removed 4 bases from V and 2 bases from J; junction bases left unmatched: 3. The CDR3 is made up of 16 amino acids. Germline V lookup: CDR1 SNHLY, CDR2 FYNNEI. This CDR3 reads CASSGGLAGYTDTQYF. The CDR3 DNA is TGTGCCAGCAGTGGGGGACTAGCGGGATACACAGATACGCAGTATTTT.

In regard to this clonotype: Possible read error: a much larger clone is one base away. The chain couples TRBV7-9 to TRBJ2-7; 10 bases line up with TRBD2. From germline, CDR1 is SEHNR and CDR2 FQNEAQ (reference sequence). The CDR3 runs 15 residues. This CDR3 is CASSLEGTSAYEKYF. The DNA for the CDR3 is TGTGCCAGCAGCTTGGAAGGGACTAGCGCCTACGAGAAGTACTTC.

The V call is TRBV18, the J call TRBJ1-2; D gene uncertain. V lost 3 bases and J 2 bases, leaving 10 bases between the germline ends. The CDR3 is made up of 14 amino acids. Germline CDR1 reads KGHSH; CDR2 reads LQKENI. DNA for the CDR3: TGTGCCAGCTCACCCCCGGCGCAGAACTATGGCTACACCTTC. Its translation is CASSPPAQNYGYTF. The variable domain in full, with the rest retrieved from reference TRBV18 and TRBJ1-2, is NAGVMQNPRHLVRRRGQEARLRCSPMKGHSHVYWYRQLPEEGLKFMVYLQKENIIDESGMPKERFSAEFPKEGPSILRIQQVVRGDSAAYFCASSPPAQNYGYTFGSGTRLTVV.